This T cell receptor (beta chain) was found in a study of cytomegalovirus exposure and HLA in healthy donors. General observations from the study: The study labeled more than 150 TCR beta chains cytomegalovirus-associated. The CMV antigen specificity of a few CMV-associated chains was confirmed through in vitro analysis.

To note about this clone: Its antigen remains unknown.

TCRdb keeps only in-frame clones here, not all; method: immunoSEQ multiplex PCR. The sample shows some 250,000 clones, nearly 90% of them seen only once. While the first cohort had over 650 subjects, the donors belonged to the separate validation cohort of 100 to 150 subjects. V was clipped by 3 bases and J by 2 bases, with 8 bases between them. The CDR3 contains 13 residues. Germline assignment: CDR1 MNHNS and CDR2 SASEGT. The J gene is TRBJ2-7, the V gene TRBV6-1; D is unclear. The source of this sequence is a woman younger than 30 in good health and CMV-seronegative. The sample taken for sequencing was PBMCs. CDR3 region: CASSDTVPYEQYV. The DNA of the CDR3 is TGTGCCAGCAGTGACACAGTTCCCTACGAGCAGTACGTC.